This T cell receptor beta chain was documented in a study of T-cell reconstitution after alpha-beta-depleted transplantation in children. Study findings and constraints: T-cell counts and diversity were attributed mostly to newly produced T cells one year after transplant.

The CDR3 is 15 amino acids. The germline V gene has CDR1 DFQATT and CDR2 SNEGSKA (reference sequence). With 1 base removed from V and 5 bases from J, the gap between germline ends came to 17 bases. To note about this clonotype: Its antigen is not identified.

Molecular barcoding with unique molecular identifiers was used for the TCRbeta library. Each CDR3 protein is one row after TCRdb ran MiXCR on the PCR reads. The data contain about a million distinct CDR3 sequences, around 30% of them singletons. The specimen was PBMCs, mostly from graft donor cells, collected 360 days after TCRalphabeta/CD19-depleted stem cell transplant. The chain recombines TRBV20-1 with TRBJ2-5, with D possibly called TRBD1 or TRBD2 (5 bases each). This clonotype originated in a boy under two years old who had a stem cell transplant for SCID, so the T cells may come from the graft donor. The CDR3 DNA sequence: TGCAGTGCTAGAGTAGGGACGAGGATTCGGGAGACCCAGTACTTC. This codes for CSARVGTRIRETQYF.